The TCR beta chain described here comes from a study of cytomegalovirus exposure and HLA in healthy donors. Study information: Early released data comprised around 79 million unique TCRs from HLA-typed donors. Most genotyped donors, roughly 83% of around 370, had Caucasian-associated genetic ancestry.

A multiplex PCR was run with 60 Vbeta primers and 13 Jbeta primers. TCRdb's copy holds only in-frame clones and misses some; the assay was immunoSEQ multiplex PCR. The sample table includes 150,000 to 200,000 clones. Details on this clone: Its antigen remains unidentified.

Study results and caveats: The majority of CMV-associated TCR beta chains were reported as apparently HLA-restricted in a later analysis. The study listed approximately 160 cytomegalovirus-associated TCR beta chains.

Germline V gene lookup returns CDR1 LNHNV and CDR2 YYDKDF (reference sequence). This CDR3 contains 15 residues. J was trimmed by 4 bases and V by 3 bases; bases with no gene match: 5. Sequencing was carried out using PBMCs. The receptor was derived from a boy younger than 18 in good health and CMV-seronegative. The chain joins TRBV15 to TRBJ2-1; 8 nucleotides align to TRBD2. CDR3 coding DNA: TGTGCCACCAGCAGGCAAGGGACTAGGTACAATGAGCAGTTCTTC. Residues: CATSRQGTRYNEQFF.